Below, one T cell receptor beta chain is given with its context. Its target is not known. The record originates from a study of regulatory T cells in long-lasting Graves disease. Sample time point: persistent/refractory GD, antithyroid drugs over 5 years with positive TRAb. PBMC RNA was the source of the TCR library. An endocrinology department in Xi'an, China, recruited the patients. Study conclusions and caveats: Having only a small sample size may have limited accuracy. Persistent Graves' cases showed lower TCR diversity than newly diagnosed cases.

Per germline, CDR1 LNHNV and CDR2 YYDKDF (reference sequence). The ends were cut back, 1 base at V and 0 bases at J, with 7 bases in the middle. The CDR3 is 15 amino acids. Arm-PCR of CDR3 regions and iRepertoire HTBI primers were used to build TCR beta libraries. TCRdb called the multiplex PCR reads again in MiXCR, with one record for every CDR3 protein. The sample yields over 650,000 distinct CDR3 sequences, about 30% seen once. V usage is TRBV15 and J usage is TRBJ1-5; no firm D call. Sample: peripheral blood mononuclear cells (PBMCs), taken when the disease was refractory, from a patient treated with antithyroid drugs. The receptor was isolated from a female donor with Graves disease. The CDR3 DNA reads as TGTGCCACCAGCAGAGCCGCTTTTAGCAATCAGCCCCAGCATTTT. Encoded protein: CATSRAAFSNQPQHF.